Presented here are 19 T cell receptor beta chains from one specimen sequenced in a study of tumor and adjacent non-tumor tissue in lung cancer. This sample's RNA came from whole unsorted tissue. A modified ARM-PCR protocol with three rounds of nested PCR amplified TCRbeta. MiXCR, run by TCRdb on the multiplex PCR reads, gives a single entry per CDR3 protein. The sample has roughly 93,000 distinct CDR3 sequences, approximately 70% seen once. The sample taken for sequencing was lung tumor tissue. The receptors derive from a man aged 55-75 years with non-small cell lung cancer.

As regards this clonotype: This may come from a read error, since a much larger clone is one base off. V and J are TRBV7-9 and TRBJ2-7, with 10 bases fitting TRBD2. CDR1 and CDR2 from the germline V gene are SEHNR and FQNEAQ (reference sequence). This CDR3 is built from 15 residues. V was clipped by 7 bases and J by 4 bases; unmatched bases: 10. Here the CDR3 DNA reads TGTGCCAGCAACAACCCGGCTAGCGGGGGATACGAGCAGTACTTC. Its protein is CASNNPASGGYEQYF. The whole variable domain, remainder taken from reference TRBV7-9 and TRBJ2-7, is DTGVSQNPRHKITKRGQNVTFRCDPISEHNRLYWYRQTLGQGPEFLTYFQNEAQLEKSRLLSDRFSAERPKGSFSTLEIQRTEQGDSAMYLCASNNPASGGYEQYFGPGTRLTVT.

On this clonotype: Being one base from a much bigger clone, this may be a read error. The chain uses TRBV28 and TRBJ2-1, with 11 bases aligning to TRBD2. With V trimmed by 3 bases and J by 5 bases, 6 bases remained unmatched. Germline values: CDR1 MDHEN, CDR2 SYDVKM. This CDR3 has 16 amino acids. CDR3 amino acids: CASSLIAGGRNNEQFF. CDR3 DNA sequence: TGTGCCAGCAGTTTGATAGCGGGAGGGCGAAACAATGAGCAGTTCTTC.

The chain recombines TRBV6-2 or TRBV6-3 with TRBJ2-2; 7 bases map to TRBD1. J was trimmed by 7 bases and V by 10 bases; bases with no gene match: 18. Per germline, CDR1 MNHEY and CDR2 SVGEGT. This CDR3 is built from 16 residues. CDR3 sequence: CANRPPEQGFVGELFF. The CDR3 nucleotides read TGTGCCAACAGACCCCCGGAACAGGGGTTTGTCGGGGAGCTGTTTTTT.

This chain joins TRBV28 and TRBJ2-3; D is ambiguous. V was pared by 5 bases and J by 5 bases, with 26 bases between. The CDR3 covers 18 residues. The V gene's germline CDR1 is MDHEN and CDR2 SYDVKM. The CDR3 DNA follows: TGTGCCAGCAGTCTAATGTGGGCCGCACTCCCTAACAGAGATACGCAGTATTTT. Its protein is CASSLMWAALPNRDTQYF.

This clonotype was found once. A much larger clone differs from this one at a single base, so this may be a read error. The CDR3 spells CARSFEPQGAGELFF. The CDR3 DNA sequence: TGCGCCAGAAGCTTCGAACCCCAGGGTGCCGGGGAGCTGTTTTTT. V gene TRBV5-1 combines with J gene TRBJ2-2; TRBD1 might be the D (5 bases). The CDR3 length is 15 residues. CDR1 SGHRS and CDR2 YFSETQ come from the germline V gene.

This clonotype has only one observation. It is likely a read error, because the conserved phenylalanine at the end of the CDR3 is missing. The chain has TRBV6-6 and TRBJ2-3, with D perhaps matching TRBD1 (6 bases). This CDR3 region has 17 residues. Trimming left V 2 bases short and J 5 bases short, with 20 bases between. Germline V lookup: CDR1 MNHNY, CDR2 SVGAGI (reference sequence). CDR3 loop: CASSYVEDSFYRDTQYL. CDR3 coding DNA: TGTGCCAGCAGTTACGTGGAGGACAGTTTCTACAGAGATACGCAGTATCTT.

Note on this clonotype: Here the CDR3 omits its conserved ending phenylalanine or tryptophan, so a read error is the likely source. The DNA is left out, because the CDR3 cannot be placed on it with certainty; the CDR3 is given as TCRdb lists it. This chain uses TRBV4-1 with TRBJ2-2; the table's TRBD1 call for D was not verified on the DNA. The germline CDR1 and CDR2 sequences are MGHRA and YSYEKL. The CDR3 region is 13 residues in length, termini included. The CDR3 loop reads CASSQQGGVELFS.

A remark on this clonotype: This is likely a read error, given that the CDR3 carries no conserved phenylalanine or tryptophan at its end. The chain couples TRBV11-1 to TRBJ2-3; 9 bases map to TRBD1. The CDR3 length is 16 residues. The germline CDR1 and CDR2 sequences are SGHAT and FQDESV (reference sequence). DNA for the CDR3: TGTGCCAGCAGCTTTGCACAGGGGGCGTCGACAGATAAGCAGTATCTT. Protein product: CASSFAQGASTDKQYL.

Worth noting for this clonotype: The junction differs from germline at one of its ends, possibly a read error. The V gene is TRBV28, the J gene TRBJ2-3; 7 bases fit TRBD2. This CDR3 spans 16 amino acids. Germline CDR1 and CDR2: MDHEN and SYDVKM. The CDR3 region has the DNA TGCGCCAGCAGTCTCCCCGGGGGGAAGTACACAGATACGCAGTATTTT. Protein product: CASSLPGGKYTDTQYF.

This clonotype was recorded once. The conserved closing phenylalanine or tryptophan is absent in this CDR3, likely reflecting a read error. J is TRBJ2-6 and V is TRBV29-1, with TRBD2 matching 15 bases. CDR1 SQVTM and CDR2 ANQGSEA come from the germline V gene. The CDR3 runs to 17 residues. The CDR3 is CSVFWTSGRAVANILTL. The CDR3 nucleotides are TGCAGCGTTTTTTGGACTAGCGGGAGGGCTGTGGCCAACATCCTGACTTTA.

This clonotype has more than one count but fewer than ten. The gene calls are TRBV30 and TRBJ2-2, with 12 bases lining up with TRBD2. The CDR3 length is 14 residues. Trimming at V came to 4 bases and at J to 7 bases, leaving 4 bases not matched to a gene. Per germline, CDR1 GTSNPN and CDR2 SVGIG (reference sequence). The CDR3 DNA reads TGTGCCTGGACTCAACTAGCGGGAGGCGGGGAGCTGTTTTTT. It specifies CAWTQLAGGGELFF.

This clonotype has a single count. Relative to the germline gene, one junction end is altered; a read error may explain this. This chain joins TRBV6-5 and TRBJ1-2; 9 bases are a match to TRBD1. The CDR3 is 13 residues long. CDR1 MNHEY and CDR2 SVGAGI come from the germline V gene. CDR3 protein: CTSSRDRAYGYTF. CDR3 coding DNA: TGTACCAGCAGTCGGGACAGGGCCTATGGCTACACCTTC.

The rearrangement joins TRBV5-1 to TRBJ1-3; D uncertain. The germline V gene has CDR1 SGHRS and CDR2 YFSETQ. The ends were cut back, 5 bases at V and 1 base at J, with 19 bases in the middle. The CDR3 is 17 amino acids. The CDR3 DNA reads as TGCGCCAGCAGGTCCGTGGAGTCTATTCTTTCTGGAAACACCATATATTTT. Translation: CASRSVESILSGNTIYF. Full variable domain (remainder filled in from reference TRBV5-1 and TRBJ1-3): KAGVTQTPRYLIKTRGQQVTLSCSPISGHRSVSWYQQTPGQGLQFLFEYFSETQRNKGNFPGRFSGRQFSNSRSEMNVSTLELGDSALYLCASRSVESILSGNTIYFGEGSWLTVV.

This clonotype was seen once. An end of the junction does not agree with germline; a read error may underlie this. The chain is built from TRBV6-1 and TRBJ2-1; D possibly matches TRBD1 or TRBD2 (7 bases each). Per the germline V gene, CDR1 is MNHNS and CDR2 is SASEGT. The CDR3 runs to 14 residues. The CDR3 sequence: CDSREGAQSYEQSF. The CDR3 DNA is TGTGACAGCAGGGAGGGGGCGCAGAGCTATGAGCAGTCCTTC.

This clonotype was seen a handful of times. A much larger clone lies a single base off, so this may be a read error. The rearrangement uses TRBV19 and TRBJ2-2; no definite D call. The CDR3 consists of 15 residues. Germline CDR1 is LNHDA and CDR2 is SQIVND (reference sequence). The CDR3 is CASKEAGSNIGELFF. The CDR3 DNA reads TGTGCCAGTAAAGAGGCAGGCTCGAACATCGGGGAGCTGTTTTTT.

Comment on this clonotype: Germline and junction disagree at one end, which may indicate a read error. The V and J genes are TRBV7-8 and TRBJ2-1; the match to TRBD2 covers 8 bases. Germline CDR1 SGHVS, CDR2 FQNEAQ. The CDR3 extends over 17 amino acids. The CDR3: CASSLGTSGTRGNEQIF. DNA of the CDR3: TGTGCCAGCAGCTTGGGGACTAGTGGGACCCGAGGCAATGAGCAGATCTTC.

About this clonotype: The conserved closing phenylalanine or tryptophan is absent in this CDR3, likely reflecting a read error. CDR3 coding DNA: TGTGCCAGCAGTGATAGCCCATGGAACACTGAAGCTTTCATT. Translation: CASSDSPWNTEAFI. The chain links TRBV6-1 to TRBJ1-1; D is unclear. V shed 3 bases and J shed 1 base, with 9 bases lying between them. Germline CDR1 and CDR2: MNHNS and SASEGT. The CDR3 sequence is 14 residues long.

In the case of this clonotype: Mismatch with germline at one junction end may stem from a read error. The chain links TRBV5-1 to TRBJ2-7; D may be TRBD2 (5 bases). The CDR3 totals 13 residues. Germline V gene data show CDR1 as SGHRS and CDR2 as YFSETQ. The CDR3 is CANSRDASYEQYF. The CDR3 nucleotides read TGCGCCAACAGCCGGGATGCATCCTACGAGCAGTACTTC.

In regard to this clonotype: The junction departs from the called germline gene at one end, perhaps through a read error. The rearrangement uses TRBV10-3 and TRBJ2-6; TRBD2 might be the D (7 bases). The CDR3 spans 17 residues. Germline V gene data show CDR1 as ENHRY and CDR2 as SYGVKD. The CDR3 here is CAISESKGGTEANVLTF. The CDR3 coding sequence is TGTGCCATCAGTGAGTCTAAGGGGGGGACCGAGGCCAATGTCCTGACTTTC.